These 32 T cell receptor beta chains came from one sample sequenced in a study of blood T cell repertoires in COVID-19. The method was immunoSEQ multiplex PCR; TCRdb's version includes in-frame clones alone and lacks a portion of them. Of 500,000 to 600,000 clones listed, 85% to 90% are singletons. The source material was peripheral blood. The source is a woman aged 45-65 years with COVID-19, enrolled during active disease.

This chain connects TRBV30 to TRBJ1-1; the match to TRBD1 covers 9 bases. Trimming removed 3 bases from V and 1 base from J; junction bases left unmatched: 9. Germline V gene data show CDR1 as GTSNPN and CDR2 as SVGIG (reference sequence). The CDR3 has 16 residues. The CDR3 DNA reads TGTGCCTGGAGGCTGGGGACAGGGAGGTGGAACACTGAAGCTTTCTTT. Its protein product is CAWRLGTGRWNTEAFF.

A single count supports this clone. V and J are TRBV3-1 (or the pseudogene TRBV3-2) and TRBJ1-5, with D perhaps TRBD1 (5 bases). Looked up from germline, CDR1 is LGHDT and CDR2 is YNNKEL (reference sequence). The CDR3 totals 13 residues. Trimming removed 4 bases at V and 5 bases at J, with 9 bases between. In nucleotides, the CDR3 is TGTGCCAGCAGCCCAGGGATGGATCAGCCCCAGCATTTT. Residues: CASSPGMDQPQHF.

This chain links TRBV5-1 with TRBJ1-1; tentative D call: TRBD1 (5 bases). V was shortened by 3 bases and J by 4 bases, with 13 bases between the two germline ends. In germline, CDR1 is SGHRS, CDR2 YFSETQ. This CDR3 contains 14 residues. The CDR3 loop reads CASSSRVLGTEAFF. In nucleotides, the CDR3 is TGCGCCAGCAGCTCCAGGGTTCTGGGCACTGAAGCTTTCTTT.

CDR3 sequence (DNA): TGTGCCAGCAACCCGACTAGCGGGGGGGTAGGACGGGAGACCCAGTACTTC. It encodes CASNPTSGGVGRETQYF. J is TRBJ2-5 and V is TRBV2; TRBD2 matches at 14 bases. The CDR3 is 17 residues long. The germline V gene has CDR1 SNHLY and CDR2 FYNNEI. Trimming cost V 7 bases and J 5 bases; bases outside gene matches: 12.

The chain carries TRBV7-2 and TRBJ2-3, with D unresolved. The V end was cut by 7 bases, the J end by 3 bases, with 5 bases between. Germline loops: CDR1 SGHTA, CDR2 FQGNSA. This CDR3 has 11 residues. CDR3 amino acids: CASTVTDTQYF. The CDR3 DNA reads as TGTGCCAGCACGGTAACAGATACGCAGTATTTT. Full variable domain (remainder filled in from reference TRBV7-2 and TRBJ2-3): GAGVSQSPSNKVTEKGKDVELRCDPISGHTALYWYRQSLGQGLEFLIYFQGNSAPDKSGLPSDRFSAERTGGSVSTLTIQRTQQEDSAVYLCASTVTDTQYFGPGTRLTVL.

The chain has TRBV27 and TRBJ2-3; a possible D gene is TRBD1 (5 bases). This CDR3 has 14 amino acids. From germline, CDR1 is MNHEY and CDR2 SMNVEV (reference sequence). V gave up 3 bases and J gave up 3 bases, with 10 bases separating them. CDR3 sequence: CASSFRQGTDTQYF. CDR3 DNA: TGTGCCAGCAGTTTCCGGCAGGGAACAGATACGCAGTATTTT.

The sample holds one count of this clone. V gene TRBV6-5 combines with J gene TRBJ1-3; TRBD1 might be the D (6 bases). The CDR3 runs to 15 residues. V shed 6 bases and J shed 4 bases, with 16 bases lying between them. Germline V gene sequence: CDR1 MNHEY, CDR2 SVGAGI. The CDR3 DNA sequence: TGTGCCAGCAGCTACGGACAGACGTTCGGAAACACCATATATTTT. This sequence encodes CASSYGQTFGNTIYF.

This clone is a singleton in its sample. The chain carries TRBV5-1 and TRBJ2-7; 7 nucleotides agree with TRBD1. Per germline, CDR1 SGHRS and CDR2 YFSETQ. V shed 4 bases and J 3 bases; nucleotides not matched to a gene: 10. The CDR3 runs 15 residues. CDR3 sequence: CASSARTGGGYEQYF. CDR3 coding DNA: TGCGCCAGCAGCGCCCGGACAGGCGGTGGCTACGAGCAGTACTTC.

V and J are TRBV7-9 and TRBJ1-5, with D possibly matching TRBD1 (6 bases). Trimming shortened V by 5 bases and J by 3 bases, and 11 bases separated the two germline ends. The CDR3 has 14 residues. Germline V lookup: CDR1 SEHNR, CDR2 FQNEAQ (reference sequence). Written as DNA, the CDR3 is TGTGCCAGCAGCATAACAGGGTTCAATCAGCCCCAGCATTTT. It yields the protein CASSITGFNQPQHF.

The J gene is TRBJ2-3, the V gene TRBV10-2; D may be TRBD2 (7 bases). Germline lookup yields CDR1 WSHSY and CDR2 SAAADI. The V end was cut by 10 bases, the J end by 0 bases, with 29 bases between. CDR3 length: 19 amino acids. The CDR3 loop reads CATGGGGSTRKTSTDTQYF. CDR3 DNA: TGCGCCACCGGGGGAGGGGGGTCTACACGCAAGACTAGCACAGATACGCAGTATTTT.

The chain joins TRBV10-3 to TRBJ2-1; tentative D call: TRBD2 (7 bases). CDR1 is ENHRY and CDR2 is SYGVKD in the germline V gene. The CDR3 spans 16 residues. V was shortened by 10 bases and J by 6 bases, with 25 bases between the two germline ends. The CDR3 DNA sequence: TGTGCCACCTCAGAGGGGGGGCTATGGGGTGGCAATGAGCAGTTCTTC. It specifies CATSEGGLWGGNEQFF.

The chain combines TRBV5-1 with TRBJ2-2; 9 nucleotides line up with TRBD1. The trim removed 4 bases at V and 7 bases at J, leaving 8 bases unmatched. This CDR3 has 15 amino acids. Germline V gene lookup returns CDR1 SGHRS and CDR2 YFSETQ. The CDR3 DNA reads TGCGCCAGCAGCACGGGACAGGGTGACAGCGGGGAGCTGTTTTTT. This gives the protein CASSTGQGDSGELFF.

The DNA for the CDR3 is TGTGCCAGTAGTATGACCCCGGACAGGACCCACTACGAGCAGTACTTC. Protein: CASSMTPDRTHYEQYF. The chain joins TRBV19 to TRBJ2-7, with 7 bases matching TRBD1. J gave up 3 bases and V 3 bases, and 11 bases lay outside the gene matches. The germline gives CDR1 LNHDA, CDR2 SQIVND (reference sequence). This CDR3 has 16 amino acids. The complete variable domain, with remaining parts taken from reference TRBV19 and TRBJ2-7, reads DGGITQSPKYLFRKEGQNVTLSCEQNLNHDAMYWYRQDPGQGLRLIYYSQIVNDFQKGDIAEGYSVSREKKESFPLTVTSAQKNPTAFYLCASSMTPDRTHYEQYFGPGTRLTVT.

The V call is TRBV5-6, the J call TRBJ1-2; D perhaps matches TRBD1 (6 bases). This CDR3 comprises 13 residues. Germline lookup yields CDR1 SGHDT and CDR2 YYEEEE. Trimming shortened V by 0 bases and J by 7 bases, and 10 bases separated the two germline ends. The CDR3 region is CASSLGVGGGYTF. Here the CDR3 DNA reads TGTGCCAGCAGCTTGGGCGTAGGGGGTGGCTACACCTTC. The whole variable domain, filled in from reference TRBV5-6 and TRBJ1-2, reads DAGVTQSPTHLIKTRGQQVTLRCSPKSGHDTVSWYQQALGQGPQFIFQYYEEEERQRGNFPDRFSGHQFPNYSSELNVNALLLGDSALYLCASSLGVGGGYTFGSGTRLTVV.

The chain links TRBV5-1 to TRBJ1-2, with D unclear. CDR1 is SGHRS and CDR2 is YFSETQ in the germline V gene. The V end lost 6 bases, the J end lost 4 bases, and 16 bases lay between the germline ends. This CDR3 is 14 amino acids long. CDR3 nucleotide sequence: TGCGCCAGCAATTTGCGCCCCGAAGCCTATGGCTACACCTTC. Translated: CASNLRPEAYGYTF.

The genes are TRBV6-1 and TRBJ2-2; TRBD1 matches 7 bases. The V gene's germline CDR1 is MNHNS and CDR2 SASEGT. The CDR3 has 15 residues. V trimming: 1 base; J trimming: 4 bases; junction bases outside the gene matches: 3. The CDR3 DNA reads as TGTGCCAGCAGTGAAGGAGGGGGCAGCACCGGGGAGCTGTTTTTT. Translating it yields CASSEGGGSTGELFF.

The chain has TRBV24-1 and TRBJ2-5, with D possibly being TRBD1 (5 bases). Trimming removed 3 bases from V and 6 bases from J, with 10 bases in between. The CDR3 spans 13 residues. The V gene's germline CDR1 is KGHDR and CDR2 SFDVKD. Written as DNA, the CDR3 is TGTGCCACCAGTGATCTCAGGGTGCAGACCCAGTACTTC. Its translation: CATSDLRVQTQYF.

The gene calls are TRBV15 and TRBJ1-1; 9 bases line up with TRBD1. CDR1 is LNHNV, CDR2 YYDKDF, per germline (reference sequence). This CDR3 has 14 residues. The J segment lost 6 bases and the V segment lost 5 bases, leaving 7 bases of the junction unmatched. The CDR3 reads CATSGQGRGSEAFF. The CDR3 DNA is TGTGCCACCAGCGGACAGGGGAGGGGTTCTGAAGCTTTCTTT.

The J gene is TRBJ1-4, the V gene TRBV5-4; TRBD1 matches at 7 bases. Germline V CDR1 and CDR2: SGHNT, YYREEE (reference sequence). Trimming at V came to 0 bases and at J to 3 bases, leaving 5 bases not matched to a gene. The CDR3 totals 16 residues. This CDR3 is CASSLAGGQSNEKLFF. The CDR3 bases are TGTGCCAGCAGCTTGGCCGGGGGACAGTCTAATGAAAAACTGTTTTTT.

This chain connects TRBV7-3 to TRBJ1-2; TRBD1 matches 7 bases. V shed 5 bases and J 5 bases; nucleotides not matched to a gene: 5. CDR1 and CDR2 (germline): SGHTA, FQGTGA. This CDR3 is built from 13 residues. The CDR3 DNA is TGTGCCAGCAGCCCCTCGGGACAGTATGGCTACACCTTC. Protein sequence: CASSPSGQYGYTF.

The chain has TRBV28 and TRBJ1-4; 7 bases fit TRBD1. This CDR3 has 15 residues. V lost 0 bases to trimming and J lost 4 bases; unmatched junction nucleotides: 2. CDR1 and CDR2 (germline): MDHEN, SYDVKM. The CDR3 loop reads CASSLWGQHNEKLFF. The CDR3 bases are TGTGCCAGCAGTTTATGGGGACAGCATAATGAAAAACTGTTTTTT.

This chain uses TRBV19 with TRBJ1-1, with a weak D call TRBD1 (5 bases). The CDR3 extends over 14 amino acids. Germline CDR1 reads LNHDA; CDR2 reads SQIVND (reference sequence). Trimming took 4 bases from V and 2 from J, leaving 11 bases between them. In DNA, the CDR3 is TGTGCCAGTAGTACCTGGGGGGGAAACACTGAAGCTTTCTTT. Translating gives CASSTWGGNTEAFF.

This clone was seen only once. The chain joins TRBV7-9 to TRBJ2-7; unclear D gene. The CDR3 runs 13 residues. The V gene lost 1 base and the J gene lost 7 bases, with 11 bases spanning the gap. Germline V gene lookup returns CDR1 SEHNR and CDR2 FQNEAQ (reference sequence). In nucleotides, the CDR3 is TGTGCCAGCAGCTTAGAATACATCTGGGAGCAGTACTTC. Its translation: CASSLEYIWEQYF.

The rearrangement links TRBV27 to TRBJ1-2; TRBD1 is a possible D gene (6 bases). The V gene lost 0 bases and the J gene lost 6 bases, with 11 bases spanning the gap. Germline assignment: CDR1 MNHEY and CDR2 SMNVEV (reference sequence). The CDR3 length is 14 residues. The CDR3 sequence: CASSLSRQVNGYTF. The CDR3 region has the DNA TGTGCCAGCAGTTTATCGAGACAGGTTAATGGCTACACCTTC.

The V call is TRBV5-6, the J call TRBJ1-4; D perhaps matches TRBD1 (6 bases). CDR1 is SGHDT, CDR2 YYEEEE, per germline. V was pared by 3 bases and J by 0 bases, with 18 bases between. The CDR3 covers 18 residues. CDR3 region: CASSSGGGLLSTNEKLFF. In nucleotides, the CDR3 is TGTGCCAGCAGCTCGGGAGGGGGGCTCCTCTCAACTAATGAAAAACTGTTTTTT.

The chain is built from TRBV5-4 and TRBJ2-7; a weak D match, TRBD1 (5 bases). The CDR3 extends over 16 amino acids. Trimming pared 7 bases from V and 2 bases from J, leaving 22 bases between. Germline V gene lookup returns CDR1 SGHNT and CDR2 YYREEE (reference sequence). CDR3 residues: CASGPGLGLGTYEQYF. Here the CDR3 DNA reads TGTGCCAGCGGCCCAGGGTTGGGGCTGGGAACCTACGAGCAGTACTTC. The full variable domain, with the rest looked up from reference TRBV5-4 and TRBJ2-7, is ETGVTQSPTHLIKTRGQQVTLRCSSQSGHNTVSWYQQALGQGPQFIFQYYREEENGRGNFPPRFSGLQFPNYSSELNVNALELDDSALYLCASGPGLGLGTYEQYFGPGTRLTVT.

This CDR3 reads CASTAPVGGDSPLHF. CDR3 coding DNA: TGTGCCAGCACCGCTCCGGTGGGAGGAGATTCACCCCTCCACTTT. The chain uses TRBV28 and TRBJ1-6, with D unresolved. The CDR3 runs to 15 residues. Germline CDR1 is MDHEN and CDR2 is SYDVKM. V was shortened by 7 bases and J by 8 bases, with 18 bases between the two germline ends.

This sequence joins TRBV19 and TRBJ1-4; 9 bases are shared with TRBD1. Germline lookup yields CDR1 LNHDA and CDR2 SQIVND (reference sequence). The CDR3 sequence is 13 residues long. The V and J ends lost 7 bases and 7 bases, in that order; junction bases with no gene match: 4. The CDR3 nucleotides are TGTGCCAGTATTGGGACAGGGATTGAAAAACTGTTTTTT. This sequence encodes CASIGTGIEKLFF. Looking up the rest from reference TRBV19 and TRBJ1-4 gives the full variable domain: DGGITQSPKYLFRKEGQNVTLSCEQNLNHDAMYWYRQDPGQGLRLIYYSQIVNDFQKGDIAEGYSVSREKKESFPLTVTSAQKNPTAFYLCASIGTGIEKLFFGSGTQLSVL.

The rearrangement uses TRBV3-1 (or the pseudogene TRBV3-2) and TRBJ2-5, with D possibly matching TRBD2 (6 bases). Trimming removed 0 bases at V and 7 bases at J, with 15 bases between. Germline loops: CDR1 LGHDT, CDR2 YNNKEL (reference sequence). This CDR3 spans 15 amino acids. CDR3 coding DNA: TGTGCCAGCAGCCAAGATTTGATGGGGGGTAGGACCCAGTACTTC. It is translated as CASSQDLMGGRTQYF.

CDR3 loop: CASSSLGGLGTEAFF. DNA for the CDR3: TGTGCCAGCAGCTCCCTTGGAGGCCTCGGCACTGAAGCTTTCTTT. This chain connects TRBV5-6 to TRBJ1-1; D is uncertain. Trimming took 3 bases from V and 4 from J, leaving 16 bases between them. Germline CDR1 SGHDT, CDR2 YYEEEE. This CDR3 has 15 residues.

J is TRBJ2-5 and V is TRBV11-2, with TRBD2 matching over 12 bases. The CDR3 is made up of 17 amino acids. V trimming: 3 bases; J trimming: 1 base; junction bases outside the gene matches: 6. CDR1 is SGHAT, CDR2 FQNNGV, per germline. This CDR3 reads CASSLALAGGIQETQYF. In DNA, the CDR3 is TGTGCCAGCAGCTTGGCCCTAGCGGGGGGGATCCAAGAGACCCAGTACTTC.

V is TRBV12-3 or TRBV12-4 and J is TRBJ2-3; TRBD2 might be the D (6 bases). Trimming removed 7 bases from V and 9 bases from J, with 17 bases in between. CDR3 length equals 13 residues. CDR3 nucleotides: TGTGCCAGCAAGCTCGGAGGGCTCGGGACGCAGTATTTT. Translation gives CASKLGGLGTQYF.